This T cell receptor beta chain was found in a study of blood T cell repertoires in COVID-19 (dated by TCRdb to about 2020). With respect to the entire study: The collaborator samples originated in the United States, Italy and Spain and spanned the acute and convalescent phases of COVID-19. The repertoires were released in a freely available public database meant as a resource for research on the immune response to SARS-CoV-2. Deeply sampled blood TCRbeta repertoires from subjects exposed to, actively infected with, or recovered from COVID-19 were included in the dataset. The material from the prospective study consisted of cDNA or gDNA derived from T cells, B-cell-depleted T cells, or PBMCs. Where available, HLA class I and class II types were obtained from metadata supplied by the sample provider rather than from assay-based typing. Samples were obtained from the ongoing ImmuneRACE study (first 160 participants) and from 1,254 subjects provided by 6 global collaborators. Nearly every sample came with metadata listing a de-identified subject ID, COVID-19 status, age in years and sex.

To note about this clone: Its antigen remains undetermined. The sample holds no much larger clone one base away, and base qualities are not on file.

The collaborating institutions used their own protocols to collect whole blood in K2EDTA tubes. Collaborator samples were shipped for TCRbeta analysis as frozen whole blood, isolated PBMCs, or DNA extracted from either sample type. TCRbeta CDR3 regions were amplified from genomic DNA using the immunoSEQ Assay, a bias-controlled multiplex PCR. The published analysis was carried out like this. Nucleated cell counts per sample were estimated from amplification of reference gene primers within the assay. To quantify the absolute abundance of each unique TCRbeta CDR3 rearrangement, sequence reads were collapsed and filtered. For each sample, productive Simpson clonality was calculated as the square root of Simpson's diversity index over productive rearrangements. TCRdb's version of the immuneACCESS table is confined to in-frame rearrangements and falls short of the full clone set. An unresolved V gene accounts for under half of the shortfall where checked; the remainder is of unknown origin. V, J and clone size are those of that table, while D and trimming were read from the DNA. The sample table contains about 82,000 clones; only one count was recorded for around 85% of them. The ten largest account for 18% of the sample.

Study-level results and caveats: Clinical and demographic metadata were provided uncurated, with the amount varying by source and participant.

The TCR sequence derives from a man older than 75 with active or convalescent COVID-19. The sample comprised peripheral blood.

The base sequence is TGTGCCAGCAGCCAAAACCTAGCGGGAGGTGGAGATACGCAGTATTTT. Translated, it reads CASSQNLAGGGDTQYF. Rearrangement joined TRBV3-1 (or the pseudogene TRBV3-2) to TRBJ2-3, with 11 central nucleotides matching TRBD2. The CDR3 runs 16 amino acids, cysteine and phenylalanine included. Only the CDR3 region is kept as DNA, spanning 48 bases read in frame from base 1. Per the germline V gene (reference sequence), LGHDT is the CDR1 and YNNKEL is the CDR2. For this chain, trimming is 2 bases at the V end and 5 bases at the J end, and the number of junction bases without a gene match is 6.